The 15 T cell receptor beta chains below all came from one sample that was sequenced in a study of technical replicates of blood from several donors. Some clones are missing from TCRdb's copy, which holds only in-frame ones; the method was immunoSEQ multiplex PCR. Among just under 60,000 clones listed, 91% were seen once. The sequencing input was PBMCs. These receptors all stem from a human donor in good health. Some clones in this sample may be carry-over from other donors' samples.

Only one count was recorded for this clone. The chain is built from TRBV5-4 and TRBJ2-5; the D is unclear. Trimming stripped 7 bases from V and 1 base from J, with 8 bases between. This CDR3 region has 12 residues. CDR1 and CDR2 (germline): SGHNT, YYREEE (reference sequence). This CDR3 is CASGQFQETQYF. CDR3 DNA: TGTGCCAGCGGGCAGTTCCAAGAGACCCAGTACTTC.

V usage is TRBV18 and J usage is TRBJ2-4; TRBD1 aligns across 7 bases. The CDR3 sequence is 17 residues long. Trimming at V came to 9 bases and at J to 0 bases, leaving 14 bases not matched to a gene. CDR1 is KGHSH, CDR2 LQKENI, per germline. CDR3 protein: CARQIRQGTLAKNIQYF. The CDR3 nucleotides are TGTGCCAGACAAATTCGACAGGGAACTCTAGCCAAAAACATTCAGTACTTC.

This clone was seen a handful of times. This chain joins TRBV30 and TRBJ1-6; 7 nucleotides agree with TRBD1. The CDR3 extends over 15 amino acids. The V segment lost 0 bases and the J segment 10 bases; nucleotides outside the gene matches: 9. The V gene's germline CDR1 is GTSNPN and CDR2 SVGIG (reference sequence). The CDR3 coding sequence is TGTGCCTGGAGTGTAGTCCACAGGGGTAAGTCACCCCTCCACTTT. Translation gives CAWSVVHRGKSPLHF.

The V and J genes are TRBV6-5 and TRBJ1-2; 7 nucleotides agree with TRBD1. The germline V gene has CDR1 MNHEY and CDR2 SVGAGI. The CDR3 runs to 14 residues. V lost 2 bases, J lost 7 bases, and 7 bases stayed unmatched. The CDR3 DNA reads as TGTGCCAGCAGTTACGGGACAGCCTATTCTGGCTACACCTTC. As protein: CASSYGTAYSGYTF.

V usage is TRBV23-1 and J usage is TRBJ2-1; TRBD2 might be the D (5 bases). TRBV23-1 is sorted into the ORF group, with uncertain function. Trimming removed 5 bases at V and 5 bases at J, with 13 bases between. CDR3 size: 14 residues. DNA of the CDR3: TGCGCCAGCAGTTACCGGACCGGGGACAATGAGCAGTTCTTC. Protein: CASSYRTGDNEQFF.

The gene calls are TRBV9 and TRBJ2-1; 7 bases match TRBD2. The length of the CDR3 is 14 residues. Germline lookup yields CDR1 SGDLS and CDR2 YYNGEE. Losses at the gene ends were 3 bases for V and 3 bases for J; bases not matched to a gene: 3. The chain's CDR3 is CASSDRDYYNEQFF. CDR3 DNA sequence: TGTGCCAGCAGCGACCGGGACTACTACAATGAGCAGTTCTTC. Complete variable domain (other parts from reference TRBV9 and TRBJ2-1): DSGVTQTPKHLITATGQRVTLRCSPRSGDLSVYWYQQSLDQGLQFLIQYYNGEERAKGNILERFSAQQFPDLHSELNLSSLELGDSALYFCASSDRDYYNEQFFGPGTRLTVL.

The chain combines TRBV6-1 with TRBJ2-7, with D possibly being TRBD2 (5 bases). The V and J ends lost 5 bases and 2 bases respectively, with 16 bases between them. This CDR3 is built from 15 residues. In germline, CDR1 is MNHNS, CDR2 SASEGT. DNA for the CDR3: TGTGCCAGCAGTCTAGGTGTGACGGGAACCTACGAGCAGTACTTC. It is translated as CASSLGVTGTYEQYF.

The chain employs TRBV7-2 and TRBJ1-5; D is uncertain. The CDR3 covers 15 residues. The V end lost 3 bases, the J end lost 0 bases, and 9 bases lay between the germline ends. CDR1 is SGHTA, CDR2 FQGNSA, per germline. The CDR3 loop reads CASSLTSRSNQPQHF. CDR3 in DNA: TGTGCCAGCAGCTTGACAAGCCGTAGCAATCAGCCCCAGCATTTT.

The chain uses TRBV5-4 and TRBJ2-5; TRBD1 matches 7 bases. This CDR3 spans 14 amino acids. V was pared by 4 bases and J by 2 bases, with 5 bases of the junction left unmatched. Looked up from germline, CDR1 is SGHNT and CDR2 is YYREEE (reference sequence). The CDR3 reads CASSIGTEQETQYF. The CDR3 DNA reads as TGTGCCAGCAGCATAGGGACAGAGCAAGAGACCCAGTACTTC.

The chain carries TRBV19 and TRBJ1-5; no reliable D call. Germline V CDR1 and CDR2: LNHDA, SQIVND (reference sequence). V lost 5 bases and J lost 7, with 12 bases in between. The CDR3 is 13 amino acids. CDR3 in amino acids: CASSPQDYQPQHF. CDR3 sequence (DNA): TGTGCCAGTAGTCCCCAGGATTACCAGCCCCAGCATTTT.

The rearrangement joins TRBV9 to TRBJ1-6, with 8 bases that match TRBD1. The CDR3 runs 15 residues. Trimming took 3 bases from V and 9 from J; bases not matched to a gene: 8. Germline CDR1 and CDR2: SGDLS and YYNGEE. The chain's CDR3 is CASSGPGQGFSPLHF. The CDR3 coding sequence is TGTGCCAGCAGCGGACCCGGACAGGGTTTTTCACCCCTCCACTTT.

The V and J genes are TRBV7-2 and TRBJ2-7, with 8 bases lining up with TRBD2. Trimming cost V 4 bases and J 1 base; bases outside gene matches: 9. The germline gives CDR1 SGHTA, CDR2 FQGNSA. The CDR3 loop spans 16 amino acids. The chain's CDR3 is CASSSRGTRGSYEQYF. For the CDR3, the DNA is TGTGCCAGCAGCTCTAGGGGGACTAGGGGGTCCTACGAGCAGTACTTC.

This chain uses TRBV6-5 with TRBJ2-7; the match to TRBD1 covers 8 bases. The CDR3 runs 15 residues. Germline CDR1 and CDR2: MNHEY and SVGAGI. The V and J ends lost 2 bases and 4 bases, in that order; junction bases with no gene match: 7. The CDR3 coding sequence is TGTGCCAGCAGTTACCGAGGACAGGGCCCATACGAGCAGTACTTC. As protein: CASSYRGQGPYEQYF.

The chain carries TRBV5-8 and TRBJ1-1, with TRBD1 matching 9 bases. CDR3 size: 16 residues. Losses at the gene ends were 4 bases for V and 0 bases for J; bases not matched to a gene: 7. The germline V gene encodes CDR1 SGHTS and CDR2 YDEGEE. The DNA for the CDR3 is TGTGCCAGCAGCCTCCGGGACAGGGTGTTGAACACTGAAGCTTTCTTT. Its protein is CASSLRDRVLNTEAFF.

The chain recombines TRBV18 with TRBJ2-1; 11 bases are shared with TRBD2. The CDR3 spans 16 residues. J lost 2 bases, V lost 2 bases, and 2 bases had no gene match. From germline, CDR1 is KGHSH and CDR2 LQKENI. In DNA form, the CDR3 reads TGTGCCAGCTCACCAGGGACTAGCGGAACCTACAATGAGCAGTTCTTC. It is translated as CASSPGTSGTYNEQFF. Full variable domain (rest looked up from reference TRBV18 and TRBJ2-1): NAGVMQNPRHLVRRRGQEARLRCSPMKGHSHVYWYRQLPEEGLKFMVYLQKENIIDESGMPKERFSAEFPKEGPSILRIQQVVRGDSAAYFCASSPGTSGTYNEQFFGPGTRLTVL.